A single sample gave rise to the 21 T cell receptor beta chains below, sequenced in a study of T cell responses to AZD1222 COVID-19 vaccine. Using immunoSEQ multiplex PCR, the repertoire was profiled, and TCRdb retains in-frame clones only, with some absent. The data contain 130,000 or so clones, approximately 91% of them seen just once; the ten biggest clones take up under 2%. This sample comprised peripheral blood, obtained 28 days after the second AZD1222 dose. All receptors come from an adult who received the AZD1222 COVID-19 vaccine.

This chain links TRBV25-1 with TRBJ1-1, with D hard to call. Germline V CDR1 and CDR2: MGHDK, SYGVNS. V was pared by 6 bases and J by 3 bases, with 14 bases between. The CDR3 extends over 14 amino acids. The CDR3 spells CASRDSGLDTEAFF. CDR3 DNA sequence: TGTGCCAGCAGAGATTCGGGTTTGGACACTGAAGCTTTCTTT.

This chain links TRBV2 with TRBJ2-7, with 12 positions matching TRBD1. V dropped 8 bases and J dropped 7; count of bases not matched to a gene: 9. CDR1 SNHLY and CDR2 FYNNEI come from the germline V gene. The CDR3 runs to 14 residues. The CDR3 spells CASAFGTGGWEQYF. The CDR3 DNA sequence: TGTGCCAGCGCATTTGGGACAGGGGGCTGGGAGCAGTACTTC. Full variable domain (remainder filled in from reference TRBV2 and TRBJ2-7): EPEVTQTPSHQVTQMGQEVILRCVPISNHLYFYWYRQILGQKVEFLVSFYNNEISEKSEIFDDQFSVERPDGSNFTLKIRSTKLEDSAMYFCASAFGTGGWEQYFGPGTRLTVT.

Here the CDR3 DNA reads TGTGCCATCAGTGAGGGGACAGGGTTAGCGGGGGCCAACGTCCTGACTTTC. Amino acids: CAISEGTGLAGANVLTF. This rearrangement joins TRBV10-3 to TRBJ2-6; 9 positions match TRBD1. The V segment lost 2 bases and the J segment 4 bases; nucleotides outside the gene matches: 6. The CDR3 is made up of 17 amino acids. Germline V gives CDR1 ENHRY, CDR2 SYGVKD.

The rearrangement uses TRBV18 and TRBJ2-7; 10 bases fit TRBD1. Per the germline V gene, CDR1 is KGHSH and CDR2 is LQKENI. V gave up 7 bases and J gave up 2 bases; unmatched junction bases: 5. This CDR3 region has 14 residues. Written as DNA, the CDR3 is TGTGCCAGCTGGGACAGGGGAGGGACCTACGAGCAGTACTTC. It codes for CASWDRGGTYEQYF.

The chain has TRBV9 and TRBJ2-3, with D perhaps matching TRBD1 or TRBD2 (5 bases each). The ends were cut back, 5 bases at V and 2 bases at J, with 18 bases in the middle. Germline V CDR1 and CDR2: SGDLS, YYNGEE. CDR3 size: 16 residues. The CDR3 spells CASSIIGTQATDTQYF. The CDR3 DNA sequence: TGTGCCAGCAGTATCATAGGGACCCAAGCCACAGATACGCAGTATTTT.

The rearrangement uses TRBV24-1 and TRBJ2-1; 7 bases fit TRBD2. The CDR3 totals 14 residues. Trimming at V came to 9 bases and at J to 7 bases, leaving 11 bases not matched to a gene. Looked up from germline, CDR1 is KGHDR and CDR2 is SFDVKD. The DNA for the CDR3 is TGTGCCACCTCTGGAGGGAGGGCCACGAATGAGCAGTTCTTC. Its translation is CATSGGRATNEQFF.

The chain is built from TRBV4-3 and TRBJ1-2; a possible D gene is TRBD1 (5 bases). V was cut by 0 bases and J by 6 bases, with 14 bases left in between. The CDR3 is 15 residues long. The V gene's germline CDR1 is LGHNA and CDR2 YSLEER. CDR3 residues: CASSQEQEEGNGYTF. CDR3 DNA sequence: TGCGCCAGCAGCCAAGAGCAGGAAGAGGGGAATGGCTACACCTTC.

The CDR3 sequence is CASSQDRTYGYTF. The CDR3 DNA reads as TGTGCCAGCAGCCAAGACAGGACCTATGGCTACACCTTC. The chain has TRBV14 and TRBJ1-2, with no clear D. Trimming took 0 bases from V and 4 from J, leaving 6 bases between them. Germline lookup yields CDR1 SGHDN and CDR2 FVKESK. The CDR3 is made up of 13 amino acids.

The chain employs TRBV3-1 (or the pseudogene TRBV3-2) and TRBJ2-7, with 10 bases identical to TRBD2. CDR3 length: 13 amino acids. Germline trimming cut 7 bases from V and 4 bases from J; bases unmatched to any gene: 4. Germline values: CDR1 LGHDT, CDR2 YNNKEL (reference sequence). The CDR3 coding sequence is TGTGCCAGCAACTTAGCGGGGGGATACGAGCAGTACTTC. Translating it yields CASNLAGGYEQYF.

V usage is TRBV9 and J usage is TRBJ2-5; 9 bases align to TRBD2. Germline CDR1 and CDR2: SGDLS and YYNGEE. This CDR3 spans 15 amino acids. Trimming removed 4 bases from V and 3 bases from J; junction bases left unmatched: 7. This CDR3 reads CASSSHSGREETQYF. CDR3 coding DNA: TGTGCCAGCAGCTCCCATAGCGGGAGAGAAGAGACCCAGTACTTC. The full variable domain, in which reference TRBV9 and TRBJ2-5 provide the parts outside the CDR3, is DSGVTQTPKHLITATGQRVTLRCSPRSGDLSVYWYQQSLDQGLQFLIQYYNGEERAKGNILERFSAQQFPDLHSELNLSSLELGDSALYFCASSSHSGREETQYFGPGTRLLVL.

This chain links TRBV12-3 or TRBV12-4 with TRBJ1-1, with TRBD1 as a possible D gene (5 bases). The V end lost 6 bases, the J end lost 3 bases, and 11 bases lay between the germline ends. There are 13 residues in the CDR3. Here the CDR3 reads CASSSTVYTEAFF. In DNA form, the CDR3 reads TGTGCCAGCAGCTCGACAGTGTACACTGAAGCTTTCTTT.

V is TRBV29-1 and J is TRBJ1-1, with TRBD1 matching 7 bases. V shed 7 bases and J 5 bases; nucleotides not matched to a gene: 13. CDR3 length equals 14 residues. Per the germline V gene, CDR1 is SQVTM and CDR2 is ANQGSEA. CDR3 region: CSASDRQGGTEAFF. In nucleotides, the CDR3 is TGCAGCGCTTCCGACAGACAGGGTGGTACTGAAGCTTTCTTT. Full variable domain (outside the CDR3, taken from reference TRBV29-1 and TRBJ1-1): SAVISQKPSRDICQRGTSLTIQCQVDSQVTMMFWYRQQPGQSLTLIATANQGSEATYESGFVIDKFPISRPNLTFSTLTVSNMSPEDSSIYLCSASDRQGGTEAFFGQGTRLTVV.

The rearrangement uses TRBV2 and TRBJ1-6; D unresolved. The CDR3 sequence is 14 residues long. Germline V gives CDR1 SNHLY, CDR2 FYNNEI. The V end lost 6 bases, the J end lost 5 bases, and 11 bases lay between the germline ends. DNA for the CDR3: TGTGCCAGCAGAATGCAGCTAGATAATTCACCCCTCCACTTT. Translated, it gives CASRMQLDNSPLHF.

The CDR3 DNA reads as TGTGCCAGCTCAACGGGACTTCAAAACACTGAAGCTTTCTTT. This gives the protein CASSTGLQNTEAFF. The rearrangement joins TRBV18 to TRBJ1-1; TRBD1 might be the D (5 bases). The length of the CDR3 is 14 residues. Germline lookup yields CDR1 KGHSH and CDR2 LQKENI. Deletions cut 5 bases from V and 2 bases from J, with 12 bases between.

This clone showed up just once. The chain is built from TRBV7-2 and TRBJ2-7; maybe TRBD1 (5 bases). The CDR3 sequence is 14 residues long. In germline, CDR1 is SGHTA, CDR2 FQGNSA. Trimming shortened V by 3 bases and J by 7 bases, and 16 bases separated the two germline ends. The CDR3 bases are TGTGCCAGCAGCTTGGCTTCAGGGTTGGGGGAGCAGTACTTC. Protein sequence: CASSLASGLGEQYF.

This chain uses TRBV18 with TRBJ1-2; unclear D gene. The CDR3 runs 13 residues. Trimming removed 3 bases at V and 6 bases at J, with 11 bases between. Germline V gene sequence: CDR1 KGHSH, CDR2 LQKENI. CDR3 sequence (DNA): TGTGCCAGCTCACCTTCCGGGGTCAATGGCTACACCTTC. This translates into CASSPSGVNGYTF.

The rearrangement links TRBV18 to TRBJ1-5; tentative D call: TRBD1 (5 bases). Trimming took off 8 bases at V and 3 bases at J, with 11 bases between the two ends. Germline CDR1 is KGHSH and CDR2 is LQKENI. The CDR3 sequence is 13 residues long. This CDR3 reads CASRGGDNQPQHF. In DNA form, the CDR3 reads TGTGCCAGCCGCGGGGGGGACAATCAGCCCCAGCATTTT.

The genes are TRBV2 and TRBJ1-6; D not resolved. Deletions cut 6 bases from V and 0 bases from J, with 15 bases between. Per germline, CDR1 SNHLY and CDR2 FYNNEI. This CDR3 is 17 amino acids long. In nucleotides, the CDR3 is TGTGCCAGCAGCGATGCCACCCGGAGCTCCTATAATTCACCCCTCCACTTT. It translates to CASSDATRSSYNSPLHF.

The V gene is TRBV5-1, the J gene TRBJ1-2, with 7 bases identical to TRBD1. Germline values: CDR1 SGHRS, CDR2 YFSETQ. The CDR3 length is 16 residues. Trimming took 0 bases from V and 4 from J; bases not matched to a gene: 9. The CDR3 bases are TGCGCCAGCAGCTTGGGGGACAGACTTTACCTCTATGGCTACACCTTC. This gives the protein CASSLGDRLYLYGYTF.

The chain has TRBV24-1 and TRBJ1-6, with 9 nucleotides matching TRBD1. The germline CDR1 and CDR2 sequences are KGHDR and SFDVKD. The CDR3 is 17 amino acids. Losses at the gene ends were 2 bases for V and 6 bases for J; bases not matched to a gene: 7. The CDR3 sequence is CATSDSPGTGCNSPLHF. The CDR3 DNA follows: TGTGCCACCAGTGATTCGCCCGGGACAGGGTGTAATTCACCCCTCCACTTT.

The chain is built from TRBV18 and TRBJ1-4; 7 bases fit TRBD1. Trimming cost V 6 bases and J 0 bases; bases outside gene matches: 19. This CDR3 is 20 amino acids long. Per germline, CDR1 KGHSH and CDR2 LQKENI. CDR3: CASSNNHRPQGLSTNEKLFF. The CDR3 DNA is TGTGCCAGCTCCAACAACCACCGACCACAGGGGCTATCAACTAATGAAAAACTGTTTTTT.